This T cell receptor (beta chain) stems from a study of blood T cell repertoires in COVID-19. Across the whole study: Sources were T cells, B-cell-depleted T cells, or PBMCs; the material itself was cDNA or gDNA.

Only in-frame clones appear in the TCRdb table, and some are missing; sequencing was by immunoSEQ multiplex PCR. Here the sample spans under 300,000 clones, more than 80% being singletons. The sequenced sample was peripheral blood. This clonotype was sampled from a man aged 25-45 years who had recovered from COVID-19.

CDR3 sequence reads: CAVSSGRANTEAFF. CDR3 bases: TGTGCCGTATCCTCGGGCAGGGCGAACACTGAAGCTTTCTTT. V gene TRBV24-1 combines with J gene TRBJ1-1; possibly TRBD1 for D (5 bases). The CDR3 consists of 14 residues. Germline V gene data show CDR1 as KGHDR and CDR2 as SFDVKD. Trimming pared 12 bases from V and 1 base from J, leaving 17 bases between.